These T cell receptor beta chains were read from a single sample in a study of T cells after yellow fever vaccination. TCRdb re-called the 5' RACE reads through MiXCR, storing one row per CDR3 protein. The sample holds about 30,000 distinct CDR3 sequences, about 4.7% seen once. The material sequenced was CD8+ T cells sorted from PBMCs, taken 10 days after the yellow fever booster vaccination. These receptors were taken from a man younger than 40 who received the YFV17D yellow fever vaccine. CDR3s include the opening cysteine and the closing phenylalanine or tryptophan. A D gene is named only where the DNA matches it firmly. Where a row states a size, it is once, few, many or the class of an expanded clone; other rows omit it.

v_call: TRBV7-2; d_call: -; j_call: TRBJ1-5; clone_size: many; cdr3_nt: TGTGCCAGCAGCTTAGACATGTATTTCAATCAGCCCCAGCATTTT; cdr3_aa: CASSLDMYFNQPQHF
v_call: TRBV12-3/TRBV12-4; d_call: TRBD1; j_call: TRBJ2-1; clone_size: many; cdr3_nt: TGTGCCAGCAGTCCCCCGACAGGGGACAATGAGCAGTTCTTC; cdr3_aa: CASSPPTGDNEQFF
v_call: TRBV15; d_call: TRBD2; j_call: TRBJ2-1; clone_size: many; cdr3_nt: TGTGCCACCAGCCAGGGACTAGCGGGAGATGATGAGCAGTTCTTC; cdr3_aa: CATSQGLAGDDEQFF
v_call: TRBV4-3; d_call: -; j_call: TRBJ2-4; clone_size: many; cdr3_nt: TGCGCCAGCAGCCAAGACTCCAGTGTTTCCAAAAACATTCAGTACTTC; cdr3_aa: CASSQDSSVSKNIQYF
v_call: TRBV9; d_call: -; j_call: TRBJ2-2; clone_size: many; cdr3_nt: TGTGCCAGCAGCGTAGAGGGGTCCGGGGAGCTGTTTTTT; cdr3_aa: CASSVEGSGELFF
v_call: TRBV9; d_call: TRBD2; j_call: TRBJ2-1; clone_size: many; cdr3_nt: TGTGCCAGCAGCGTGGCTAGCGGCAATGAGCAGTTCTTC; cdr3_aa: CASSVASGNEQFF
v_call: TRBV9; d_call: -; j_call: TRBJ2-7; clone_size: many; cdr3_nt: TGTGCCAGCAGCGTAGGGGACCGCCTCGAGCAGTACTTC; cdr3_aa: CASSVGDRLEQYF
v_call: TRBV5-6; d_call: -; j_call: TRBJ2-3; clone_size: many; cdr3_nt: TGTGCCAGCAGCAGATCAGGGGAGGGGGGTACGCAGTATTTT; cdr3_aa: CASSRSGEGGTQYF
v_call: TRBV2; d_call: TRBD2; j_call: TRBJ2-1; clone_size: many; cdr3_nt: TGTGCCAGCAGTGAGGCCGGAGGACTAGCGGACAATGAGCAGTTCTTC; cdr3_aa: CASSEAGGLADNEQFF
v_call: TRBV7-8; d_call: -; j_call: TRBJ2-1; clone_size: many; cdr3_nt: TGTGCCAGCAGCTTAGAATTGGGCAATGAGCAGTTCTTC; cdr3_aa: CASSLELGNEQFF
v_call: TRBV6-2/TRBV6-3; d_call: TRBD2; j_call: TRBJ2-1; clone_size: medium-sized; cdr3_nt: TGTGCCAGCAGTTACTCAGCGGGAGCCAATGAGCAGTTCTTC; cdr3_aa: CASSYSAGANEQFF
v_call: TRBV28; d_call: -; j_call: TRBJ1-1; clone_size: many; cdr3_nt: TGTGCCAGCAGCCTCATCCAGGGAGTGCCTGAAGCTTTCTTT; cdr3_aa: CASSLIQGVPEAFF
v_call: TRBV29-1; d_call: TRBD1; j_call: TRBJ2-1; clone_size: many; cdr3_nt: TGCAGCGTTTGGGACAGGGACAATGAGCAGTTCTTC; cdr3_aa: CSVWDRDNEQFF
v_call: TRBV6-5; d_call: -; j_call: TRBJ2-5; clone_size: many; cdr3_nt: TGTGCCAGCATTAGAGGGTACCAAGAGACCCAGTACTTC; cdr3_aa: CASIRGYQETQYF
v_call: TRBV5-5; d_call: -; j_call: TRBJ1-1; clone_size: many; cdr3_nt: TGTGCCAGCAGCCGGACACGAGAAGCTTTCTTT; cdr3_aa: CASSRTREAFF
v_call: TRBV12-3/TRBV12-4; d_call: TRBD1; j_call: TRBJ2-4; clone_size: many; cdr3_nt: TGTGCCAGCAGGGGAGGACAGGGGACGGCCAAAAACATTCAGTACTTC; cdr3_aa: CASRGGQGTAKNIQYF
v_call: TRBV20-1; d_call: -; j_call: TRBJ2-2; clone_size: many; cdr3_nt: TGCAGTGCTCTGGCTACGAACACCGGGGAGCTGTTTTTT; cdr3_aa: CSALATNTGELFF
v_call: TRBV15; d_call: -; j_call: TRBJ1-1; clone_size: many; cdr3_nt: TGTGCCACCAGCAGACCGATGAACACTGAAGCTTTCTTT; cdr3_aa: CATSRPMNTEAFF
v_call: TRBV7-8; d_call: TRBD1; j_call: TRBJ2-7; clone_size: many; cdr3_nt: TGTGCCAGCAGACCCGGGACAGGTTACGAGCAGTACTTC; cdr3_aa: CASRPGTGYEQYF
v_call: TRBV30; d_call: TRBD2; j_call: TRBJ2-1; clone_size: many; cdr3_nt: TGTGCCTGGAGCTATCACCTAGCGGACTCCTACAATGAGCAGTTCTTC; cdr3_aa: CAWSYHLADSYNEQFF
v_call: TRBV4-3; d_call: -; j_call: TRBJ2-2; clone_size: many; cdr3_nt: TGCGCCAGCAGCCAGGGACCCCGAGACACCGGGGAGCTGTTTTTT; cdr3_aa: CASSQGPRDTGELFF
v_call: TRBV20-1; d_call: -; j_call: TRBJ2-3; clone_size: many; cdr3_nt: TGCAGTCCCTTGTCGGGCACAGATACGCAGTATTTT; cdr3_aa: CSPLSGTDTQYF
v_call: TRBV6-2/TRBV6-3; d_call: -; j_call: TRBJ2-7; clone_size: many; cdr3_nt: TGTGCCAGCAGTCAACAGGGATCGTGGGAGCAGTACTTC; cdr3_aa: CASSQQGSWEQYF
v_call: TRBV27; d_call: TRBD2; j_call: TRBJ2-1; clone_size: many; cdr3_nt: TGTGCCAGCAGTTCAGGGACTAGCGGGGGGGGGGTGAGCTCCTACAATGAGCAGTTCTTC; cdr3_aa: CASSSGTSGGGVSSYNEQFF
v_call: TRBV27; d_call: -; j_call: TRBJ2-4; clone_size: many; cdr3_nt: TGTGCCAGCGCGAGGGGTTCCAAAAACATTCAGTACTTC; cdr3_aa: CASARGSKNIQYF
v_call: TRBV18; d_call: TRBD2; j_call: TRBJ2-7; clone_size: many; cdr3_nt: TGTGCCAGCTCAGGACTAGCGGGGGTCACCTACGAGCAGTACTTC; cdr3_aa: CASSGLAGVTYEQYF
v_call: TRBV4-1; d_call: TRBD2; j_call: TRBJ2-1; clone_size: -; cdr3_nt: TGCGCCAGCAGCCAAGAGGGGGGGCTAGCGGGCCCCTACAATGAGCAGTTCTTC; cdr3_aa: CASSQEGGLAGPYNEQFF
v_call: TRBV29-1; d_call: TRBD2; j_call: TRBJ2-1; clone_size: many; cdr3_nt: TGCAGCGTTCCTCTAGCGGGGGCCTACAATGAGCAGTTCTTC; cdr3_aa: CSVPLAGAYNEQFF
v_call: TRBV15; d_call: -; j_call: TRBJ2-7; clone_size: many; cdr3_nt: TGTGCCACCAGCAGAGATAAGGGGCTCTACGAGCAGTACTTC; cdr3_aa: CATSRDKGLYEQYF
v_call: TRBV9; d_call: -; j_call: TRBJ2-7; clone_size: many; cdr3_nt: TGTGCCAGCAGCGTAGGGGACTTAAGCGAGCAGTACTTC; cdr3_aa: CASSVGDLSEQYF
v_call: TRBV5-1; d_call: -; j_call: TRBJ2-3; clone_size: many; cdr3_nt: TGCGCCAGCAGCTTTTCCCCGGGCACAGATACGCAGTATTTT; cdr3_aa: CASSFSPGTDTQYF
v_call: TRBV7-2; d_call: -; j_call: TRBJ2-3; clone_size: many; cdr3_nt: TGTGCCAGCATCGTCACAGATACGCAGTATTTT; cdr3_aa: CASIVTDTQYF
v_call: TRBV6-2/TRBV6-3; d_call: -; j_call: TRBJ2-7; clone_size: many; cdr3_nt: TGTGCCAGCACTAGAATCGGTGGGGGCCACGAGCAGTACTTC; cdr3_aa: CASTRIGGGHEQYF